The 10 T cell receptor beta chains presented below share a single source sample, sequenced in a study of blood T cell repertoires in COVID-19. Data came from immunoSEQ multiplex PCR; TCRdb stores just in-frame clones and leaves some out. This table has fewer than 200,000 clones, around 83% appearing once. The sample consisted of peripheral blood. Source of these receptors: a human donor in a cohort sampled during active COVID-19.

The chain couples TRBV24-1 to TRBJ2-1; the D gene is possibly TRBD2 (6 bases). Trimming removed 3 bases from V and 0 bases from J, with 14 bases in between. The germline V gene encodes CDR1 KGHDR and CDR2 SFDVKD. The CDR3 loop spans 17 amino acids. CDR3 residues: CATSDLRLDSSYNEQFF. Written as DNA, the CDR3 is TGTGCCACCAGTGATCTAAGACTAGACAGCTCCTACAATGAGCAGTTCTTC.

A single count supports this clone. This CDR3 reads CASSLRTGVGQPQHF. The CDR3 DNA reads TGTGCCAGCAGCTTACGTACGGGGGTCGGTCAGCCCCAGCATTTT. The genes are TRBV7-2 and TRBJ1-5; possible D gene TRBD1, 5 bases. Trimming removed 2 bases at V and 6 bases at J, with 14 bases between. CDR3 length equals 15 residues. Germline CDR1 reads SGHTA; CDR2 reads FQGNSA.

The V and J genes are TRBV7-9 and TRBJ2-1; 14 bases fit TRBD2. This CDR3 is built from 15 residues. Germline CDR1 reads SEHNR; CDR2 reads FQNEAQ (reference sequence). V was pared by 4 bases and J by 9 bases, with 5 bases of the junction left unmatched. The DNA of the CDR3 is TGTGCCAGCAGCTCGACAGGACTAGCGGGAGGTGAGCAGTTCTTC. As protein: CASSSTGLAGGEQFF.

This sequence joins TRBV7-2 and TRBJ1-2; D gene ambiguous. Looked up from germline, CDR1 is SGHTA and CDR2 is FQGNSA. The CDR3 has 14 amino acids. V lost 5 bases and J 2 bases, leaving 12 bases between the germline ends. The CDR3: CASSPRTGNYGYTF. DNA of the CDR3: TGTGCCAGCAGCCCTCGGACGGGGAACTATGGCTACACCTTC.

V is TRBV19 and J is TRBJ2-1; 12 positions agree with TRBD2. This CDR3 is 15 amino acids long. The junction had 4 bases not matched to a gene; V was cut back by 7 bases and J by 3 bases. The V gene's germline CDR1 is LNHDA and CDR2 SQIVND (reference sequence). CDR3 region: CASKLAGGSYNEQFF. The CDR3, as DNA: TGTGCCAGTAAGCTAGCGGGGGGGAGCTACAATGAGCAGTTCTTC.

J is TRBJ1-2 and V is TRBV4-3; 7 bases match TRBD1. CDR3 length: 15 amino acids. CDR1 LGHNA and CDR2 YSLEER come from the germline V gene. V shed 1 base and J 2 bases; nucleotides not matched to a gene: 4. CDR3 protein: CASSQGGTVNYGYTF. The CDR3 DNA reads TGCGCCAGCAGCCAAGGAGGGACAGTAAACTATGGCTACACCTTC.

The chain links TRBV27 to TRBJ2-3; D gene uncertain. V shed 6 bases and J shed 1 base, with 8 bases lying between them. Germline values: CDR1 MNHEY, CDR2 SMNVEV (reference sequence). The CDR3 is made up of 13 amino acids. Written as DNA, the CDR3 is TGTGCCAGCAGCCTCCTTGGCACAGATACGCAGTATTTT. It translates to CASSLLGTDTQYF.

This chain links TRBV5-1 with TRBJ2-7; D might be TRBD1 (5 bases). Trimming left V 0 bases short and J 4 bases short, with 17 bases between. The CDR3 is 16 residues long. The V gene's germline CDR1 is SGHRS and CDR2 YFSETQ. The CDR3 loop reads CASSLDPDKTLYEQYF. DNA for the CDR3: TGCGCCAGCAGCTTGGATCCGGACAAGACTCTATACGAGCAGTACTTC.

The chain combines TRBV10-3 with TRBJ2-7; D might be TRBD2 (5 bases). The CDR3 runs 12 residues. Germline CDR1 ENHRY, CDR2 SYGVKD. V was shortened by 4 bases and J by 5 bases, with 9 bases between the two germline ends. The CDR3 DNA reads as TGTGCCATCAGTGGCGGGTACCACGAGCAGTACTTC. Protein: CAISGGYHEQYF.

The genes are TRBV30 and TRBJ2-7; 7 bases match TRBD1. The CDR3 consists of 18 residues. Looked up from germline, CDR1 is GTSNPN and CDR2 is SVGIG (reference sequence). The ends lost 0 bases at V and 7 bases at J; junction bases unmatched: 21. The CDR3 region is CAWSVPEGGDRAVGEQYF. The CDR3 bases are TGTGCCTGGAGTGTACCAGAAGGGGGTGACAGGGCCGTGGGGGAGCAGTACTTC.